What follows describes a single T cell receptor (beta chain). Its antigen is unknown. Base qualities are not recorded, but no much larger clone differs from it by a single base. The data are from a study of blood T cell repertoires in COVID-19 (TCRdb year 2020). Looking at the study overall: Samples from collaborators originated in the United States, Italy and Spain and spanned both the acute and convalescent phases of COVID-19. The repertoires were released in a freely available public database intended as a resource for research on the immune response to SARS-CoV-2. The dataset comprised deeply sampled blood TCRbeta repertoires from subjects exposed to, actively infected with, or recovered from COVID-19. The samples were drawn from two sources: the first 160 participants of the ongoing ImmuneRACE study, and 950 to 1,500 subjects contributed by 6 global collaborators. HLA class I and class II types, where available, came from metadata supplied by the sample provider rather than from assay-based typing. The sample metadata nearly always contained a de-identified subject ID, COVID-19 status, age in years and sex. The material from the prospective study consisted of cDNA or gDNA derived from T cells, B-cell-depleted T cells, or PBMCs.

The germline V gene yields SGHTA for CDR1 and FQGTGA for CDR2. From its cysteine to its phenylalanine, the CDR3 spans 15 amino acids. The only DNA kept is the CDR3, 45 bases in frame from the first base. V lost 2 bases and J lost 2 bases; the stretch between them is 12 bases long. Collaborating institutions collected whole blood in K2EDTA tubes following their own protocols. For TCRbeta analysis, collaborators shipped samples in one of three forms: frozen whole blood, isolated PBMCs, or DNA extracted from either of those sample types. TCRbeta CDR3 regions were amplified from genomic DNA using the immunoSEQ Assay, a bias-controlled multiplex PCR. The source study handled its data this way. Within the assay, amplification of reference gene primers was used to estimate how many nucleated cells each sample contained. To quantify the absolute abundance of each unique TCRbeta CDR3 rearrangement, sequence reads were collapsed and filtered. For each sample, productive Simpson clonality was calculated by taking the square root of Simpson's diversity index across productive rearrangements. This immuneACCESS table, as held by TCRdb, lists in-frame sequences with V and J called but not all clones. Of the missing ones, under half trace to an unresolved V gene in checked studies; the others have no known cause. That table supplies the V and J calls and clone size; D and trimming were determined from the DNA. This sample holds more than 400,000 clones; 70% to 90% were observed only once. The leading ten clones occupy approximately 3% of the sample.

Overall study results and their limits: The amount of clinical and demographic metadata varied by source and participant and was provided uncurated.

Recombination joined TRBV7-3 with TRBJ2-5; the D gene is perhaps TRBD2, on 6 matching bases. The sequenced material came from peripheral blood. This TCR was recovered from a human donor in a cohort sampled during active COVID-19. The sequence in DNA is TGTGCCAGCAGCTTACGGGGAGGTCAGCAAGAGACCCAGTACTTC. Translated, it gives CASSLRGGQQETQYF.